The 30 T cell receptor beta chains presented below share a single source sample, sequenced in a study of Ad26.COV2.S vaccination and SARS-CoV-2 variants. The sample's treatment: some 20 received Ad26.COV2.S at low or high dose, single or two shots; several received placebo; per-sample allocation not given. At day 63 after the first vaccine or placebo injection, samples were drawn. Profiled with immunoSEQ multiplex PCR; TCRdb holds only in-frame clones, not every one. The data contain some 520,000 clones, approximately 88% of them singletons. This specimen consisted of peripheral blood, obtained in a trial of Ad26.COV2.S vaccine versus placebo. These receptors were collected from a person aged 18-65 years who received the Ad26.COV2.S COVID-19 vaccine or a placebo.

The rearrangement links TRBV10-3 to TRBJ2-7, with 7 nucleotides matching TRBD1. The CDR3 loop spans 14 amino acids. V lost 7 bases, J lost 3 bases, and 9 bases stayed unmatched. In germline, CDR1 is ENHRY, CDR2 SYGVKD. The CDR3 coding sequence is TGTGCCATCACTGGGGACAGAGGAGTCTACGAGCAGTACTTC. Protein product: CAITGDRGVYEQYF.

The chain is built from TRBV3-1 (or the pseudogene TRBV3-2) and TRBJ2-5; possibly TRBD2 for D (6 bases). Trimming removed 6 bases at V and 5 bases at J, with 13 bases between. The CDR3 sequence is 13 residues long. CDR1 is LGHDT, CDR2 YNNKEL, per germline (reference sequence). The CDR3 reads CASRRDPVETQYF. CDR3 sequence (DNA): TGTGCCAGCAGGCGGGACCCTGTGGAGACCCAGTACTTC.

The V and J genes are TRBV9 and TRBJ2-7, with TRBD2 matching over 12 bases. Germline lookup yields CDR1 SGDLS and CDR2 YYNGEE. Trimming cost V 3 bases and J 4 bases; bases outside gene matches: 8. CDR3 length equals 16 residues. The CDR3 protein is CASSAFDGLAGYEQYF. The CDR3 nucleotides read TGTGCCAGCAGCGCTTTTGACGGACTAGCGGGATACGAGCAGTACTTC.

This clone showed up just once. J is TRBJ1-1 and V is TRBV28; D is unclear. Germline V gene lookup returns CDR1 MDHEN and CDR2 SYDVKM. With 7 bases removed from V and 3 bases from J, the gap between germline ends came to 9 bases. The CDR3 consists of 12 residues. The CDR3 is CASMESDTEAFF. The DNA for the CDR3 is TGTGCCAGCATGGAGTCTGACACTGAAGCTTTCTTT.

The V and J genes are TRBV9 and TRBJ2-7, with a tentative D call TRBD1 (5 bases). CDR3 size: 15 residues. V lost 0 bases, J lost 0 bases, and 10 bases lay in between. CDR1 is SGDLS and CDR2 is YYNGEE in the germline V gene. The CDR3: CASSVGTGYSYEQYF. CDR3 sequence (DNA): TGTGCCAGCAGCGTAGGAACAGGATACTCCTACGAGCAGTACTTC.

This rearrangement joins TRBV28 to TRBJ2-5; D perhaps matches TRBD2 (5 bases). Germline assignment: CDR1 MDHEN and CDR2 SYDVKM. V was cut by 4 bases and J by 4 bases, with 10 bases left in between. The CDR3 extends over 13 amino acids. CDR3 coding DNA: TGTGCCAGCAGTTCGGGAAGTATAGAGACCCAGTACTTC. Translated, it gives CASSSGSIETQYF.

This chain joins TRBV3-1 (or the pseudogene TRBV3-2) and TRBJ1-5; possible D gene TRBD1, 5 bases. Germline V gene sequence: CDR1 LGHDT, CDR2 YNNKEL (reference sequence). V was pared by 3 bases and J by 6 bases, with 15 bases between. This CDR3 is built from 15 residues. Written as DNA, the CDR3 is TGTGCCAGCAGCCACTGGAGTGGGGGGGGTCAGCCCCAGCATTTT. Translated: CASSHWSGGGQPQHF.

This rearrangement joins TRBV15 to TRBJ2-3; no clear D gene. V was shortened by 0 bases and J by 3 bases, with 10 bases between the two germline ends. The CDR3 extends over 15 amino acids. Germline CDR1 reads LNHNV; CDR2 reads YYDKDF (reference sequence). CDR3 DNA sequence: TGTGCCACCAGCAGAGATCTCCTGCAGACAGATACGCAGTATTTT. Translated: CATSRDLLQTDTQYF.

The J gene is TRBJ1-6, the V gene TRBV7-8; D ambiguous. Germline V gene lookup returns CDR1 SGHVS and CDR2 FQNEAQ. V was clipped by 4 bases and J by 9 bases, with 16 bases between them. The CDR3 length is 15 residues. CDR3 amino acids: CASSSRLQPLSPLHF. CDR3 in DNA: TGTGCCAGCAGCTCTAGGCTCCAACCCCTTTCACCCCTCCACTTT.

The chain is built from TRBV19 and TRBJ1-2; the match to TRBD1 covers 9 bases. Trimming removed 4 bases from V and 8 bases from J; junction bases left unmatched: 2. Germline CDR1 is LNHDA and CDR2 is SQIVND (reference sequence). This CDR3 region has 12 residues. CDR3 nucleotides: TGTGCCAGTAGTAAACAGGGGGCCGGCTACACCTTC. Its translation is CASSKQGAGYTF. The variable domain in full, with the rest retrieved from reference TRBV19 and TRBJ1-2, is DGGITQSPKYLFRKEGQNVTLSCEQNLNHDAMYWYRQDPGQGLRLIYYSQIVNDFQKGDIAEGYSVSREKKESFPLTVTSAQKNPTAFYLCASSKQGAGYTFGSGTRLTVV.

A single count supports this clone. The V call is TRBV14, the J call TRBJ2-5; 7 bases align to TRBD1. The germline V gene encodes CDR1 SGHDN and CDR2 FVKESK. The CDR3 extends over 14 amino acids. J was trimmed by 7 bases and V by 1 base; bases with no gene match: 6. CDR3: CASSQVRGGATQYF. The DNA of the CDR3 is TGTGCCAGCAGCCAAGTCCGAGGGGGCGCGACCCAGTACTTC.

The chain is built from TRBV6-2 or TRBV6-3 and TRBJ2-5; D gene uncertain. The V gene's germline CDR1 is MNHEY and CDR2 SVGEGT. The CDR3 runs 13 residues. V was cut by 6 bases and J by 5 bases, with 13 bases left in between. CDR3 nucleotides: TGTGCCAGCAGCGGTGGTCCCGGCGAGACCCAGTACTTC. Protein product: CASSGGPGETQYF.

This clone was seen only a few times. The gene calls are TRBV28 and TRBJ1-2, with D possibly matching TRBD1 (6 bases). This CDR3 has 15 residues. Germline V gives CDR1 MDHEN, CDR2 SYDVKM. V shed 6 bases and J shed 5 bases, with 19 bases lying between them. DNA for the CDR3: TGTGCCAGCAGAAAACTGACAGGTGCTTTTTATGGCTACACCTTC. Translating gives CASRKLTGAFYGYTF.

Points on this clone: One end of the junction does not line up with germline, which may come from a read error. This CDR3 is CASSLAEWANEKLFF. In DNA form, the CDR3 reads TGTGCCAGCAGCCTAGCAGAGTGGGCTAATGAAAAACTGTTTTTT. V usage is TRBV7-9 and J usage is TRBJ1-4, with D uncertain. CDR1 is SEHNR and CDR2 is FQNEAQ in the germline V gene (reference sequence). The CDR3 is made up of 15 amino acids.

This clone was seen a few times. The rearrangement links TRBV15 to TRBJ2-7, with 8 bases lining up with TRBD1. With 0 bases clipped from V and 0 bases from J, the junction kept 1 base outside the gene matches. The CDR3 sequence is 15 residues long. From germline, CDR1 is LNHNV and CDR2 YYDKDF (reference sequence). The CDR3 DNA sequence: TGTGCCACCAGCAGAGATACAGGGGGCTCCTACGAGCAGTACTTC. It yields the protein CATSRDTGGSYEQYF.

This chain links TRBV6-1 with TRBJ1-3; perhaps TRBD1 as D (6 bases). This CDR3 has 18 amino acids. The V end was cut by 2 bases, the J end by 3 bases, with 20 bases between. The V gene's germline CDR1 is MNHNS and CDR2 SASEGT. CDR3 loop: CASSENPLVGALGNTIYF. The CDR3 DNA sequence: TGTGCCAGCAGTGAAAATCCCCTGGTGGGGGCGCTTGGAAACACCATATATTTT.

This rearrangement joins TRBV4-3 to TRBJ2-3; 12 nucleotides align to TRBD2. Germline trimming cut 0 bases from V and 13 bases from J; bases unmatched to any gene: 5. Germline V CDR1 and CDR2: LGHNA, YSLEER. There are 14 residues in the CDR3. CDR3 region: CASSQDPSGRAKYF. The DNA of the CDR3 is TGCGCCAGCAGCCAAGATCCTAGCGGGAGGGCAAAGTATTTT.

The chain links TRBV5-6 to TRBJ1-1; a possible D gene is TRBD1 (5 bases). CDR3 length equals 13 residues. The V end was cut by 5 bases, the J end by 10 bases, with 18 bases between. Per germline, CDR1 SGHDT and CDR2 YYEEEE. The CDR3 DNA reads as TGTGCCAGCAGTTGGGGGAGGGAACAGCCAGCTTTCTTT. Its protein is CASSWGREQPAFF.

The chain combines TRBV13 with TRBJ1-1; the D gene is possibly TRBD1 (5 bases). The CDR3 is made up of 14 amino acids. V was pared by 1 base and J by 3 bases, with 9 bases between. The germline gives CDR1 PRHDT, CDR2 FYEKMQ (reference sequence). CDR3 bases: TGTGCCAGCAGCTTAGAGGGGAGGGACACTGAAGCTTTCTTT. Its protein product is CASSLEGRDTEAFF.

J is TRBJ1-1 and V is TRBV29-1; no definite D call. This CDR3 contains 13 residues. Trimming removed 4 bases from V and 3 bases from J, with 12 bases in between. Germline lookup yields CDR1 SQVTM and CDR2 ANQGSEA. The CDR3 bases are TGCAGCGTTGCCCTTGCGAGGGACACTGAAGCTTTCTTT. It encodes CSVALARDTEAFF. The full variable domain, rest sourced from reference TRBV29-1 and TRBJ1-1, is SAVISQKPSRDICQRGTSLTIQCQVDSQVTMMFWYRQQPGQSLTLIATANQGSEATYESGFVIDKFPISRPNLTFSTLTVSNMSPEDSSIYLCSVALARDTEAFFGQGTRLTVV.

This sequence joins TRBV5-1 and TRBJ1-2; a possible D gene is TRBD1 (6 bases). V lost 3 bases, J lost 3 bases, and 15 bases lay in between. There are 15 residues in the CDR3. Germline V gene lookup returns CDR1 SGHRS and CDR2 YFSETQ. The CDR3: CASSSNTGKYYGYTF. In DNA form, the CDR3 reads TGCGCCAGCAGCTCAAATACAGGGAAATACTATGGCTACACCTTC. Variable domain in full (rest from reference TRBV5-1 and TRBJ1-2): KAGVTQTPRYLIKTRGQQVTLSCSPISGHRSVSWYQQTPGQGLQFLFEYFSETQRNKGNFPGRFSGRQFSNSRSEMNVSTLELGDSALYLCASSSNTGKYYGYTFGSGTRLTVV.

This clone was found once. This sequence joins TRBV11-2 and TRBJ2-1; the match to TRBD1 covers 8 bases. Germline CDR1 SGHAT, CDR2 FQNNGV. CDR3 length: 15 residues. V lost 1 base to trimming and J lost 7 bases; unmatched junction nucleotides: 6. The CDR3 region has the DNA TGTGCCAGCAGCTTAGTCAGGGGGCGCGAGAATGAGCAGTTCTTC. This encodes CASSLVRGRENEQFF. The full variable domain, in which reference TRBV11-2 and TRBJ2-1 provide the parts outside the CDR3, is EAGVAQSPRYKIIEKRQSVAFWCNPISGHATLYWYQQILGQGPKLLIQFQNNGVVDDSQLPKDRFSAERLKGVDSTLKIQPAKLEDSAVYLCASSLVRGRENEQFFGPGTRLTVL.

The chain has TRBV6-6 and TRBJ1-5; perhaps TRBD1 as D (5 bases). V dropped 6 bases and J dropped 0 bases, with 12 bases sitting between them. This CDR3 contains 15 residues. Germline CDR1 MNHNY, CDR2 SVGAGI (reference sequence). CDR3 nucleotide sequence: TGTGCCAGCAGAAAGACAGACGCTAGCAATCAGCCCCAGCATTTT. Translation: CASRKTDASNQPQHF.

This clone was seen a single time. The rearrangement uses TRBV24-1 and TRBJ2-3, with TRBD2 identical over 12 bases. The length of the CDR3 is 13 residues. Germline lookup yields CDR1 KGHDR and CDR2 SFDVKD. J gave up 3 bases and V 9 bases, and 0 bases lay outside the gene matches. CDR3: CATGTSGTDTQYF. The CDR3, as DNA: TGTGCCACCGGGACTAGCGGGACAGATACGCAGTATTTT.

The chain couples TRBV5-1 to TRBJ2-1; D is uncertain. With 2 bases removed from V and 0 bases from J, the gap between germline ends came to 9 bases. The CDR3 is 15 residues long. Germline values: CDR1 SGHRS, CDR2 YFSETQ. The CDR3 region is CASSFLVSSYNEQFF. DNA of the CDR3: TGCGCCAGCAGCTTCCTGGTAAGCTCCTACAATGAGCAGTTCTTC.

The chain uses TRBV30 and TRBJ1-3, with D maybe TRBD1 (5 bases). The CDR3 sequence is 20 residues long. Trimming shortened V by 3 bases and J by 8 bases, and 35 bases separated the two germline ends. Germline V gene data show CDR1 as GTSNPN and CDR2 as SVGIG (reference sequence). CDR3 residues: CAWRKGPVGSSRSRRDTIYF. The CDR3 DNA is TGTGCCTGGAGGAAGGGACCCGTCGGCAGTTCCCGCTCTCGGCGGGACACCATATATTTT.

Turning to this clone: Within the sample, other DNA sequences also encode this same CDR3. This chain uses TRBV6-5 with TRBJ2-1, with unresolved D. Trimming removed 5 bases at V and 7 bases at J, with 6 bases between. This CDR3 has 11 amino acids. CDR1 is MNHEY and CDR2 is SVGAGI in the germline V gene. CDR3 bases: TGTGCCAGCAGTCAACAAAATGAGCAGTTCTTC. As protein: CASSQQNEQFF.

V gene TRBV10-3 combines with J gene TRBJ2-7, with 8 bases fitting TRBD1. This CDR3 region has 15 residues. The J segment lost 2 bases and the V segment lost 6 bases, leaving 9 bases of the junction unmatched. Germline CDR1 is ENHRY and CDR2 is SYGVKD. DNA of the CDR3: TGTGCCATCAGCGAGGGGTCGACAGGGGCCTACGAGCAGTACTTC. It encodes CAISEGSTGAYEQYF.

This chain joins TRBV28 and TRBJ1-1; possibly TRBD1 for D (5 bases). The ends were cut back, 10 bases at V and 6 bases at J, with 21 bases in the middle. This CDR3 has 14 amino acids. CDR1 and CDR2 from the germline V gene are MDHEN and SYDVKM. The CDR3 region is CATLGTATAAEAFF. The CDR3 DNA reads as TGTGCCACCTTAGGGACCGCCACCGCCGCTGAAGCTTTCTTT.

This sequence joins TRBV11-2 and TRBJ2-1; TRBD1 matches at 7 bases. CDR1 and CDR2 (germline): SGHAT, FQNNGV. V shed 2 bases and J 4 bases; nucleotides not matched to a gene: 2. The CDR3 runs 14 residues. CDR3 in amino acids: CASSLLGQYNEQFF. CDR3 nucleotides: TGTGCCAGCAGCTTATTGGGACAGTACAATGAGCAGTTCTTC. The full variable domain, in which reference TRBV11-2 and TRBJ2-1 provide the parts outside the CDR3, is EAGVAQSPRYKIIEKRQSVAFWCNPISGHATLYWYQQILGQGPKLLIQFQNNGVVDDSQLPKDRFSAERLKGVDSTLKIQPAKLEDSAVYLCASSLLGQYNEQFFGPGTRLTVL.